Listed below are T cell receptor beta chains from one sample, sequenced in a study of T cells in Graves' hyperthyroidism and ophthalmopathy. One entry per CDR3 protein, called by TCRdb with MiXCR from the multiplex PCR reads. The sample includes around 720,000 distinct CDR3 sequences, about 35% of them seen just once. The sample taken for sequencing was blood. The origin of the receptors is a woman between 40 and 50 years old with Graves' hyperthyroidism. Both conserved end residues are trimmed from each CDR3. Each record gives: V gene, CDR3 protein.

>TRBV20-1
SARDQGMNTEAF
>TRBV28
ASRGQGHYGYT
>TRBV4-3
ASSPLVLGRNEKLF
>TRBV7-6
ASSTRGGEAF
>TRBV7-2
AWSVQGAVAF
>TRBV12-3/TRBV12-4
ASSFPNTGISGNTIY
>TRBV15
ATSGALWDSHWDTQY
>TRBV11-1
ASGPSQMMGDEAF
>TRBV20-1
SAGAVQAKASYEQY
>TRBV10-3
AISVNLNYGYT
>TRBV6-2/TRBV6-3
ASSTGTSGGVYRETQY
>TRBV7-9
ASSKRTGGGEAF
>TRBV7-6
ASSSRHPPGQPQH
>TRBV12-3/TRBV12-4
ASAPRAVTGELF
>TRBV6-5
ASSYGDTGELF
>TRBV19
ASSTELGGIKANYGYT
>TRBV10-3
AISGQSTEAF
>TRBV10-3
AISDGMVTEAF
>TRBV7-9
ASSRMGETQY
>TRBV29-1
TLGTGPDYT
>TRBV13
ASSQDQLSNEKLF
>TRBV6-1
ASSRDSLSGELF
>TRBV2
ASAPGGGGYI
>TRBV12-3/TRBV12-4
ASSLREISPLH
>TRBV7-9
ASSLGQVSYEQY
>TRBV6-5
ASSYQGLAGGPREQY
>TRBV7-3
ASSPGQPLEKLF
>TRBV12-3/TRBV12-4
ASTPSRGLIDTEAF
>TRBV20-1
SARDRRRGSLGDTQY
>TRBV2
ASSEGAGQETQY
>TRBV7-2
ASSQRGGQETQY
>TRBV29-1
SLDLVTGYT
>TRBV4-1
ASSQTGRIQETQY
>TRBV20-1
SARDSGEETQY
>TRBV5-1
ASSLIRPTYEQY
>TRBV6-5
ASSKDRGGYT
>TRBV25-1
ASSATGTGGRQQY
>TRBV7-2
ASSPLGQLGVYGYT
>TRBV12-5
ASGFGEMNTEAF
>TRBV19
ASSISGTVKNTEAF
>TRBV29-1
SVEALNTEAF
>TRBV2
ASRTGGSVLT
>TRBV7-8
ASSFDSSFNGNTEAF
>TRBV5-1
ASSLLPGPNEKLF
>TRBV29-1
SVRTGVTDTQY
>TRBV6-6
ASRTKAGYSYEQY
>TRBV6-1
ASRGGTGGYHEQY
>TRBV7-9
ASSLELAGNNEQF
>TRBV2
ASSSGDATNEKLF
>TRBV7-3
ASSLDGAGETQY
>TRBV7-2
ASSLGVAGGPDTQY
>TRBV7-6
ASSLEFGARGGSGANVLT
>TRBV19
ASRRPVQGESNYGYT
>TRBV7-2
ASSQVEGGTDTQY